Shown below are 22 T cell receptor beta chains from a single sample sequenced in a study of T-cell reconstitution after alpha-beta-depleted transplantation in children (dated by TCRdb to between 2015 and 2016). The library was made by PCR. Sequencing took place on an Illumina HiSeq 2500. To normalize quantification of the TCRbeta repertoire, the TCR libraries were built with molecular barcoding that relied on unique molecular identifiers. TCRdb reprocessed the public reads (quality trimming at Q25 with fastp, clone calling with MiXCR) and kept in-frame beta chains. CDR3 protein duplicates are merged, each entry listing the most common genes and DNA. Counted in this sample were nearly 400,000 distinct CDR3 sequences; just over 20% of them appeared once. The top ten constitute less than 4.5% of the sample. This specimen consisted of PBMCs from the stem cell graft donor, obtained from the stem cell graft. All receptors derive from a human donor who donated a stem cell graft to a child with acute myeloid leukemia.

There are many counts of this clonotype. The rearrangement links TRBV29-1 to TRBJ2-7; possibly TRBD1 or TRBD2 for D (5 bases each). This CDR3 is 13 amino acids long. CDR1 and CDR2 (germline): SQVTM, ANQGSEA. With 4 bases removed from V and 3 bases from J, the gap between germline ends came to 13 bases. In DNA, the CDR3 is TGCAGCGTTGGCCCGGGACCCCTCTACGAGCAGTACTTC. It encodes CSVGPGPLYEQYF.

Only a few counts were recorded for this clonotype. V and J are TRBV20-1 and TRBJ2-7; tentative D call: TRBD1 (6 bases). Trimming removed 0 bases at V and 3 bases at J, with 15 bases between. The germline gives CDR1 DFQATT, CDR2 SNEGSKA (reference sequence). The CDR3 sequence is 15 residues long. CDR3 bases: TGCAGTGCTAGAGAGGACAAGGGCAGGGGCTACGAGCAGTACTTC. The encoded protein is CSAREDKGRGYEQYF.

The rearrangement joins TRBV12-3 or TRBV12-4 to TRBJ1-1; possibly TRBD1 for D (5 bases). Deletions cut 5 bases from V and 0 bases from J, with 10 bases between. CDR3 size: 14 residues. The CDR3 DNA reads as TGTGCCAGCAGTATCAGGGCTCTGAACACTGAAGCTTTCTTT. Translated: CASSIRALNTEAFF.

CDR3 loop: CASIKGYGVTEAFF. The CDR3 DNA is TGTGCCAGCATCAAGGGGTATGGGGTAACTGAAGCTTTCTTT. This chain connects TRBV7-9 to TRBJ1-1; D perhaps matches TRBD1 (5 bases). V lost 7 bases and J 5 bases, leaving 17 bases between the germline ends. The CDR3 covers 14 residues. Looked up from germline, CDR1 is SEHNR and CDR2 is FQNEAQ (reference sequence).

The CDR3 nucleotides read TGTGCCAGCAGTTTCTTTGGACTCCGCTCCTACGAGCAGTACTTC. It specifies CASSFFGLRSYEQYF. The chain recombines TRBV28 with TRBJ2-7, with a possible D match to TRBD2 (5 bases). The V gene's germline CDR1 is MDHEN and CDR2 SYDVKM. The V end was cut by 3 bases, the J end by 0 bases, with 12 bases between. The CDR3 has 15 residues.

The chain is built from TRBV9 and TRBJ2-7, with a weak D call TRBD2 (6 bases). Trimming took off 4 bases at V and 4 bases at J, with 21 bases between the two ends. The CDR3 has 16 residues. Germline V gene sequence: CDR1 SGDLS, CDR2 YYNGEE. CDR3 sequence (DNA): TGTGCCAGCAGCCCGGCGGGAAGCGGAGGTTGGTACGAGCAGTACTTC. The encoded protein is CASSPAGSGGWYEQYF.

This chain uses TRBV24-1 with TRBJ2-5; 10 positions agree with TRBD2. V gave up 5 bases and J gave up 5 bases; unmatched junction bases: 4. This CDR3 contains 14 residues. The germline V gene encodes CDR1 KGHDR and CDR2 SFDVKD. CDR3 region: CATSASGSRETQYF. CDR3 DNA: TGTGCCACCAGTGCTAGCGGGAGCCGTGAGACCCAGTACTTC.

This chain joins TRBV4-1 and TRBJ2-3, with D uncertain. CDR3 length: 17 residues. The V gene lost 0 bases and the J gene lost 0 bases, with 13 bases spanning the gap. Germline V gives CDR1 MGHRA, CDR2 YSYEKL. The DNA of the CDR3 is TGCGCCAGCAGCCAAGACTGGCCAACGCCTAGCACAGATACGCAGTATTTT. Its protein product is CASSQDWPTPSTDTQYF.

This clonotype showed up just a few times. The chain recombines TRBV7-9 with TRBJ2-3, with 8 bases aligning to TRBD2. The CDR3 extends over 16 amino acids. With 3 bases clipped from V and 0 bases from J, the junction kept 5 bases outside the gene matches. The germline V gene has CDR1 SEHNR and CDR2 FQNEAQ (reference sequence). The CDR3 sequence: CASSFLAGQSTDTQYF. CDR3 nucleotide sequence: TGTGCCAGCAGCTTCCTAGCGGGTCAAAGCACAGATACGCAGTATTTT.

The chain carries TRBV10-3 and TRBJ2-3; D possibly corresponds to TRBD1 (6 bases). CDR1 and CDR2 (germline): ENHRY, SYGVKD. The CDR3 consists of 13 residues. V lost 10 bases and J 2 bases, leaving 13 bases between the germline ends. This CDR3 is CATSRTATDTQYF. The CDR3 DNA reads as TGTGCCACCTCAAGGACAGCCACAGATACGCAGTATTTT.

J is TRBJ1-6 and V is TRBV5-4; 9 bases align to TRBD1. V was clipped by 4 bases and J by 10 bases; unmatched bases: 6. The germline gives CDR1 SGHNT, CDR2 YYREEE (reference sequence). The CDR3 sequence is 14 residues long. DNA of the CDR3: TGTGCCAGCAGCCTCCGGGACAGGGAATCACCCCTCCACTTT. Protein product: CASSLRDRESPLHF.

This clonotype has ten or more counts. This sequence joins TRBV20-1 and TRBJ2-5, with D unresolved. The CDR3 is 13 residues long. Trimming removed 0 bases at V and 3 bases at J, with 8 bases between. CDR1 and CDR2 from the germline V gene are DFQATT and SNEGSKA (reference sequence). The CDR3 nucleotides read TGCAGTGCTAGAGATCGAGTCAAAGAGACCCAGTACTTC. The encoded protein is CSARDRVKETQYF.

The V gene is TRBV3-1, the J gene TRBJ2-7, with D unresolved. The germline V gene encodes CDR1 LGHDT and CDR2 YNNKEL (reference sequence). V lost 0 bases and J lost 2, with 8 bases in between. There are 14 residues in the CDR3. The CDR3 sequence is CASSQESVPYEQYF. The CDR3, as DNA: TGTGCCAGCAGCCAAGAAAGCGTCCCCTACGAGCAGTACTTC.

Only one count was recorded for this clonotype. V and J are TRBV25-1 and TRBJ1-4, with 11 bases lining up with TRBD1. The V and J ends lost 9 bases and 8 bases, in that order; junction bases with no gene match: 5. The CDR3 contains 13 residues. In germline, CDR1 is MGHDK, CDR2 SYGVNS. The CDR3 spells CARKGQGEEKLFF. The DNA of the CDR3 is TGTGCCAGGAAGGGACAGGGGGAAGAAAAACTGTTTTTT.

The DNA for the CDR3 is TGTGCCAGCAGCTTGGGGACTAGCGGGGACTACGGGGAGCTGTTTTTT. It is translated as CASSLGTSGDYGELFF. This rearrangement joins TRBV5-6 to TRBJ2-2; the match to TRBD2 covers 12 bases. V was clipped by 0 bases and J by 7 bases; unmatched bases: 4. Germline-derived CDR1 and CDR2 are SGHDT and YYEEEE. The CDR3 extends over 16 amino acids.

This clonotype was counted ten times or more. The chain is built from TRBV12-3 or TRBV12-4 and TRBJ1-3, with D unresolved. V was trimmed by 2 bases and J by 5 bases, leaving 7 bases between them. This CDR3 has 13 amino acids. The CDR3 nucleotides are TGTGCCAGCAGTTTACAGAGCCGAAACACCATATATTTT. Translated, it gives CASSLQSRNTIYF.

In its sample, this clonotype was seen many times. The DNA of the CDR3 is TGCAGTGCTAGAGTTTTTCACGGACTAGCGGGAGTTAGTGAGCAGTTCTTC. This translates into CSARVFHGLAGVSEQFF. The chain employs TRBV20-1 and TRBJ2-1; 13 bases agree with TRBD2. CDR1 DFQATT and CDR2 SNEGSKA come from the germline V gene (reference sequence). J gave up 9 bases and V 1 base, and 12 bases lay outside the gene matches. The CDR3 length is 17 residues.

The V call is TRBV20-1, the J call TRBJ2-3, with TRBD1 identical over 7 bases. Germline V gene sequence: CDR1 DFQATT, CDR2 SNEGSKA (reference sequence). The CDR3 is made up of 16 amino acids. The CDR3 nucleotides are TGCAGCTTCCCTGACAGGGTACGATCTAGCACAGATACGCAGTATTTT. As protein: CSFPDRVRSSTDTQYF.

The chain links TRBV6-5 to TRBJ2-5; 9 bases agree with TRBD2. Germline lookup yields CDR1 MNHEY and CDR2 SVGAGI. The CDR3 has 15 amino acids. V was clipped by 3 bases and J by 1 base; unmatched bases: 3. The CDR3 loop is CASSYKREVQETQYF. CDR3 coding DNA: TGTGCCAGCAGTTATAAGCGGGAGGTCCAAGAGACCCAGTACTTC.

This clonotype was seen more than once but under ten times. V is TRBV20-1 and J is TRBJ2-7; a possible D gene is TRBD2 (6 bases). Trimming stripped 4 bases from V and 2 bases from J, with 12 bases between. The CDR3 totals 13 residues. CDR1 and CDR2 from the germline V gene are DFQATT and SNEGSKA (reference sequence). CDR3 in DNA: TGCAGTGCTACTAGCGTATCGACCTACGAGCAGTACTTC. This encodes CSATSVSTYEQYF.

This clonotype was recorded a few times. The chain joins TRBV5-1 to TRBJ2-1, with a weak D call TRBD2 (6 bases). Germline loops: CDR1 SGHRS, CDR2 YFSETQ. The CDR3 extends over 15 amino acids. Trimming cost V 6 bases and J 7 bases, with 20 bases left between them. The CDR3 DNA reads as TGCGCCAGCACCGCAAGCGGGTCCCGGGTAAATGAGCAGTTCTTC. It encodes CASTASGSRVNEQFF.

The table lists this clonotype with many counts. The chain joins TRBV6-5 to TRBJ2-7; D may be TRBD1 (6 bases). Germline assignment: CDR1 MNHEY and CDR2 SVGAGI. The V and J ends lost 0 bases and 6 bases respectively, with 12 bases between them. CDR3 size: 14 residues. DNA for the CDR3: TGTGCCAGCAGTTACTCGTGGACAGTCCGCGAGCAGTACTTC. It translates to CASSYSWTVREQYF.